The 32 T cell receptor beta chains reported below all come from one sample, sequenced in a study of regulatory T cells in long-lasting Graves disease. Sample time point: newly diagnosed GD, antithyroid drugs for less than 3 months. Construction of the TCR library relied on RNA isolated from PBMCs. Sequencing libraries for TCR beta were prepared with iRepertoire HTBI primers and Arm-PCR of CDR3 regions. In TCRdb, the multiplex PCR reads were re-called with MiXCR into one record per CDR3 protein. Among 510,000 or so distinct CDR3 sequences, about 11% were seen once, and the ten largest hold 7.5% to 9%. This sample also appeared in a second study, on T cells in Graves' hyperthyroidism and ophthalmopathy.

The source material was peripheral blood mononuclear cells (PBMCs), sampled at new diagnosis, from a patient treated with antithyroid drugs. The receptors shown here come from a woman aged 30 to 39 with Graves disease.

Turning to this clonotype: The likely explanation is a read error, given a far larger clone one base away. The chain is built from TRBV2 and TRBJ2-1, with TRBD2 identical over 8 bases. Unmatched junction bases numbered 12, after V lost 4 bases and J lost 13 bases. This CDR3 has 14 residues. Germline assignment: CDR1 SNHLY and CDR2 FYNNEI. The CDR3 sequence: CASSATRREETQFF. CDR3 nucleotides: TGTGCCAGCAGTGCCACGCGGCGGGAGGAGACCCAGTTCTTC. Variable domain in full (rest from reference TRBV2 and TRBJ2-1): EPEVTQTPSHQVTQMGQEVILRCVPISNHLYFYWYRQILGQKVEFLVSFYNNEISEKSEIFDDQFSVERPDGSNFTLKIRSTKLEDSAMYFCASSATRREETQFFGPGTRLTVL.

This clonotype was picked up a small number of times. As the CDR3 is not closed by the conserved phenylalanine or tryptophan, this likely results from a read error. The chain combines TRBV13 with TRBJ2-7; D not resolved. Trimming shortened V by 1 base and J by 3 bases, and 7 bases separated the two germline ends. The CDR3 extends over 13 amino acids. CDR1 and CDR2 from the germline V gene are PRHDT and FYEKMQ (reference sequence). CDR3 nucleotide sequence: TGTGCCAGCAGCTTAGTCAGGAACTACGAGCAGTACCTC. Amino acid sequence: CASSLVRNYEQYL.

This clonotype was detected many times. The rearrangement uses TRBV12-3 or TRBV12-4 and TRBJ2-1, with 8 bases aligning to TRBD2. J lost 2 bases, V lost 3 bases, and 3 bases had no gene match. This CDR3 comprises 15 residues. DNA for the CDR3: TGTGCCAGCAGTTTGAGCGGGGGTGCCTACAATGAGCAGTTCTTC. Protein sequence: CASSLSGGAYNEQFF.

The V call is TRBV20-1, the J call TRBJ2-3; 11 bases fit TRBD2. V shed 4 bases and J 3 bases; nucleotides not matched to a gene: 3. The V gene's germline CDR1 is DFQATT and CDR2 SNEGSKA (reference sequence). This CDR3 is 14 amino acids long. CDR3 sequence (DNA): TGCAGTGCTACACTAGCGGGAGTAACAGATACGCAGTATTTT. It specifies CSATLAGVTDTQYF.

In this sample, this clonotype turned up many times. The rearrangement uses TRBV19 and TRBJ1-4, with no clear D. The germline V and J ends were trimmed by 3 bases and 5 bases, with 10 bases remaining between them. Germline CDR1 is LNHDA and CDR2 is SQIVND (reference sequence). This CDR3 region has 14 residues. CDR3 region: CASSMTRQNEKLFF. DNA of the CDR3: TGTGCCAGTAGTATGACCAGGCAGAATGAAAAACTGTTTTTT.

This clonotype was counted at least ten times. This chain links TRBV6-1 with TRBJ2-1; 12 bases are shared with TRBD2. The V segment lost 10 bases and the J segment 7 bases; nucleotides outside the gene matches: 20. This CDR3 region has 18 residues. Germline CDR1 MNHNS, CDR2 SASEGT. The CDR3 reads CATRTSGRPETALNEQFF. The CDR3 bases are TGTGCCACCCGCACTAGCGGGAGGCCGGAAACGGCTCTGAATGAGCAGTTCTTC.

This clonotype was observed a handful of times. This chain connects TRBV6-1 to TRBJ1-5; no clear D. Deletions cut 3 bases from V and 2 bases from J, with 11 bases between. Germline loops: CDR1 MNHNS, CDR2 SASEGT. This CDR3 is built from 15 residues. For the CDR3, the DNA is TGTGCCAGCAGTGAGGGCCCGGAGGGCAATCAGCCCCAGCATTTT. It specifies CASSEGPEGNQPQHF.

A remark on this clonotype: A much larger clonotype is one base distant, so this may be a read error. CDR3 nucleotides: TGTGTCAGCAGCTACTCTAGCGAGAACTACAATGAGCAGTTCTTC. It yields the protein CVSSYSSENYNEQFF. The V gene is TRBV11-3, the J gene TRBJ2-1; D might be TRBD2 (6 bases). The CDR3 runs 15 residues. Germline assignment: CDR1 SGHNT and CDR2 YENEEA.

This clonotype was counted ten times or more. The chain uses TRBV5-1 and TRBJ2-3; D not certain. CDR3 length: 15 residues. V gave up 4 bases and J gave up 2 bases, with 14 bases separating them. Per germline, CDR1 SGHRS and CDR2 YFSETQ. CDR3 nucleotides: TGCGCCAGCAGCCTGATGATATCCTTCACAGATACGCAGTATTTT. Translation gives CASSLMISFTDTQYF.

V usage is TRBV7-8 and J usage is TRBJ2-1; the D is unclear. The CDR3 consists of 14 residues. Germline values: CDR1 SGHVS, CDR2 FQNEAQ. The V and J ends lost 2 bases and 2 bases respectively, with 7 bases between them. DNA of the CDR3: TGTGCCAGCAGCTTACTAGAAACCTACAATGAGCAGTTCTTC. It specifies CASSLLETYNEQFF. Looking up the rest from reference TRBV7-8 and TRBJ2-1 gives the full variable domain: GAGVSQSPRYKVAKRGQDVALRCDPISGHVSLFWYQQALGQGPEFLTYFQNEAQLDKSGLPSDRFFAERPEGSVSTLKIQRTQQEDSAVYLCASSLLETYNEQFFGPGTRLTVL.

Many counts were recorded for this clonotype. The chain employs TRBV19 and TRBJ1-5; 7 positions agree with TRBD1. The junction had 4 bases not matched to a gene; V was cut back by 4 bases and J by 7 bases. The germline V gene has CDR1 LNHDA and CDR2 SQIVND (reference sequence). The CDR3 totals 13 residues. CDR3 protein: CASSNDRDQPQHF. In DNA, the CDR3 is TGTGCCAGTAGTAACGACAGGGACCAGCCCCAGCATTTT.

This chain links TRBV2 with TRBJ2-6; D might be TRBD2 (5 bases). Trimming removed 6 bases at V and 2 bases at J, with 11 bases between. Germline lookup yields CDR1 SNHLY and CDR2 FYNNEI. The CDR3 length is 15 residues. CDR3 nucleotide sequence: TGTGCCAGCAGGAGGGCGCGCACTGGGGCCAACGTCCTGACTTTC. This encodes CASRRARTGANVLTF.

This clonotype occurred many times. This chain joins TRBV11-2 and TRBJ1-1, with TRBD1 as a possible D gene (6 bases). V was clipped by 3 bases and J by 5 bases, with 13 bases between them. The CDR3 extends over 14 amino acids. Germline CDR1 SGHAT, CDR2 FQNNGV. The CDR3 spells CASSFYRDGTEAFF. CDR3 sequence (DNA): TGTGCCAGCAGCTTCTACAGGGACGGGACTGAAGCTTTCTTT.

This clonotype has just a few counts. The CDR3 nucleotides read TGCAGCGTTTACGGGACTAGCGGGACCTACGAGCAGTACTTC. Its protein product is CSVYGTSGTYEQYF. The chain uses TRBV29-1 and TRBJ2-7, with 13 bases matching TRBD2. V lost 5 bases and J lost 2; bases outside the gene matches: 3. Per germline, CDR1 SQVTM and CDR2 ANQGSEA. CDR3 length: 14 amino acids.

This chain uses TRBV6-2 or TRBV6-3 with TRBJ2-2, with 13 bases aligning to TRBD2. This CDR3 comprises 19 residues. V trimming: 6 bases; J trimming: 4 bases; junction bases outside the gene matches: 14. Germline assignment: CDR1 MNHEY and CDR2 SVGEGT. The CDR3 is CASRLLGLAGASSTGELFF. The CDR3 nucleotides are TGTGCCAGCAGATTACTTGGACTAGCGGGAGCCTCGAGCACCGGGGAGCTGTTTTTT.

Many counts were recorded for this clonotype. The DNA of the CDR3 is TGTGCCAGCATTCCCCTGGGGATTGATACTGAAGCTTTCTTT. This encodes CASIPLGIDTEAFF. J is TRBJ1-1 and V is TRBV28, with unresolved D. V dropped 7 bases and J dropped 5 bases, with 17 bases sitting between them. Germline V gene data show CDR1 as MDHEN and CDR2 as SYDVKM. The CDR3 runs 14 residues.

The chain is built from TRBV7-8 and TRBJ2-3; D is unclear. CDR1 is SGHVS, CDR2 FQNEAQ, per germline. This CDR3 is built from 16 residues. V shed 1 base and J shed 4 bases, with 15 bases lying between them. The CDR3 region has the DNA TGTGCCAGCAGCTTAGTGGGCGGTAGGGATTCAGATACGCAGTATTTT. Encoded protein: CASSLVGGRDSDTQYF.

The rearrangement joins TRBV6-2 or TRBV6-3 to TRBJ2-1, with 7 bases that match TRBD1. The CDR3 extends over 14 amino acids. V lost 4 bases to trimming and J lost 5 bases; unmatched junction nucleotides: 5. The V gene's germline CDR1 is MNHEY and CDR2 SVGEGT. The CDR3 is CASSFYRGNNEQFF. The CDR3 DNA sequence: TGTGCCAGCAGTTTTTACAGGGGAAACAATGAGCAGTTCTTC.

This clonotype was recorded many times. The V gene is TRBV7-2, the J gene TRBJ1-2, with D unclear. Between the trimmed V and J ends, which lost 6 bases and 6 bases, there was a span of 14 bases. The germline gives CDR1 SGHTA, CDR2 FQGNSA. The CDR3 spans 13 residues. CDR3 nucleotides: TGTGCCAGCAGTTCAGAGGGCGGGGATGGCTACACCTTC. This gives the protein CASSSEGGDGYTF.

In the case of this clonotype: Given a far larger clone just one base away, this is likely a sequencing read error. This CDR3 is missing its conserved last phenylalanine or tryptophan, likely due to a read error. No DNA is shown, since the ends of the CDR3 on it are uncertain; the CDR3 is the one TCRdb lists. This chain connects TRBV30 to TRBJ2-3; the table's D gene call, TRBD1, was not cross checked with the DNA. The germline gives CDR1 GTSNPN, CDR2 SVGIG (reference sequence). Counting both end residues, the CDR3 totals 14 amino acids. CDR3 sequence: CAWSAGGGHYEQYL.

This clonotype was observed many times. The chain employs TRBV30 and TRBJ1-1; D is undetermined. V gave up 5 bases and J gave up 6 bases, with 7 bases separating them. Germline CDR1 GTSNPN, CDR2 SVGIG (reference sequence). This CDR3 is built from 10 residues. The CDR3 region is CAWGRAEAFF. The CDR3 DNA reads as TGTGCCTGGGGGAGGGCTGAAGCTTTCTTT. Drawing the rest from reference TRBV30 and TRBJ1-1, the complete variable domain is SQTIHQWPATLVQPVGSPLSLECTVEGTSNPNLYWYRQAAGRGLQLLFYSVGIGQISSEVPQNLSASRPQDRQFILSSKKLLLSDSGFYLCAWGRAEAFFGQGTRLTVV.

This clonotype has a count of ten or more. This chain links TRBV27 with TRBJ1-1, with D unresolved. The V end was cut by 2 bases, the J end by 7 bases, with 11 bases between. In germline, CDR1 is MNHEY, CDR2 SMNVEV (reference sequence). The CDR3 extends over 13 amino acids. The CDR3 region is CASSLSAPYEAFF. DNA for the CDR3: TGTGCCAGCAGTTTAAGCGCCCCCTATGAAGCTTTCTTT.

This clonotype was observed at least ten times. The chain joins TRBV20-1 to TRBJ2-7; 8 bases align to TRBD2. CDR3 length: 12 amino acids. Germline trimming cut 3 bases from V and 4 bases from J; bases unmatched to any gene: 2. Germline V lookup: CDR1 DFQATT, CDR2 SNEGSKA (reference sequence). CDR3 sequence (DNA): TGCAGTGCTAGGGGACTAGTTTACGAGCAGTACTTC. Its protein is CSARGLVYEQYF.

This sequence joins TRBV27 and TRBJ1-1; D ambiguous. V lost 5 bases and J 5 bases, leaving 18 bases between the germline ends. The germline V gene encodes CDR1 MNHEY and CDR2 SMNVEV (reference sequence). This CDR3 spans 15 amino acids. As DNA, the CDR3 is TGTGCCAGCAGTCAAAGGACTGGGTTGAGTACTGAAGCTTTCTTT. It codes for CASSQRTGLSTEAFF.

This clonotype was observed many times. This chain links TRBV27 with TRBJ2-1, with 13 bases lining up with TRBD2. Germline-derived CDR1 and CDR2 are MNHEY and SMNVEV (reference sequence). V shed 4 bases and J 7 bases; nucleotides not matched to a gene: 7. The CDR3 contains 16 residues. Here the CDR3 reads CASSSILAGGENEQFF. The DNA of the CDR3 is TGTGCCAGCAGTTCAATACTAGCGGGGGGGGAGAATGAGCAGTTCTTC.

This clonotype was seen many times. The chain links TRBV7-2 to TRBJ2-7; D is unresolved. CDR3 size: 14 residues. CDR1 is SGHTA, CDR2 FQGNSA, per germline. The V end was cut by 4 bases, the J end by 0 bases, with 10 bases between. CDR3 DNA: TGTGCCAGCAGCTGGGGATTACCCTCCTACGAGCAGTACTTC. It encodes CASSWGLPSYEQYF.

Ten or more counts support this clonotype. This rearrangement joins TRBV6-2 or TRBV6-3 to TRBJ2-4; D gene ambiguous. Trimming shortened V by 5 bases and J by 8 bases, and 7 bases separated the two germline ends. The CDR3 has 11 amino acids. Germline V lookup: CDR1 MNHEY, CDR2 SVGEGT. DNA for the CDR3: TGTGCCAGCAGTGAAGGACACATTCAGTACTTC. It translates to CASSEGHIQYF.

This clonotype showed up many times. The J gene is TRBJ2-5, the V gene TRBV20-1; TRBD2 aligns across 9 bases. The trim removed 5 bases at V and 2 bases at J, leaving 6 bases unmatched. The CDR3 runs to 14 residues. In germline, CDR1 is DFQATT, CDR2 SNEGSKA (reference sequence). In nucleotides, the CDR3 is TGCAGTGCTCCCGCGGGGGGGGGACAAGAGACCCAGTACTTC. Its translation: CSAPAGGGQETQYF.

The sample holds many counts of this clonotype. The V gene is TRBV4-3, the J gene TRBJ2-1; D not resolved. The CDR3 runs 15 residues. Looked up from germline, CDR1 is LGHNA and CDR2 is YSLEER. V lost 0 bases, J lost 7 bases, and 13 bases lay in between. The CDR3 nucleotides read TGCGCCAGCAGCCAAGACCGGGCCTTAGGAAATGAGCAGTTCTTC. Translation gives CASSQDRALGNEQFF.

At least ten counts were recorded for this clonotype. This chain links TRBV12-3 or TRBV12-4 with TRBJ2-7; weak D call: TRBD2 (6 bases). V lost 6 bases and J lost 5, with 14 bases in between. The CDR3 spans 13 residues. Here the CDR3 reads CASSRGLNNEQYF. CDR3 sequence (DNA): TGTGCCAGCAGCCGGGGACTGAATAACGAGCAGTACTTC.

There are many counts of this clonotype. The chain employs TRBV7-8 and TRBJ1-5, with D uncertain. Looked up from germline, CDR1 is SGHVS and CDR2 is FQNEAQ. The V gene lost 2 bases and the J gene lost 0 bases, with 8 bases spanning the gap. This CDR3 contains 15 residues. The DNA of the CDR3 is TGTGCCAGCAGCTTAAGTGGGGTTAGCAATCAGCCCCAGCATTTT. Translation: CASSLSGVSNQPQHF.

This clonotype was counted at least ten times. This CDR3 reads CSVVRGQLEAFF. In nucleotides, the CDR3 is TGCAGCGTTGTCAGGGGACAGCTTGAAGCTTTCTTT. The chain has TRBV29-1 and TRBJ1-1, with TRBD1 matching over 7 bases. The CDR3 runs to 12 residues. Germline V gene lookup returns CDR1 SQVTM and CDR2 ANQGSEA. V was pared by 4 bases and J by 7 bases, with 6 bases of the junction left unmatched.